A single sample is the source of the 20 T cell receptor beta chains below, sequenced in a study of blood T cell repertoires in COVID-19. The data were produced by immunoSEQ multiplex PCR, yet TCRdb's version contains in-frame clones alone and is incomplete. The data show 210,000 or so clones, 70% to 90% seen once. Sequencing was done on a sample of peripheral blood. The receptor set was obtained from a woman in her 70s with active or convalescent COVID-19.

The CDR3 region is CASSPWTGGNYEQYF. The DNA for the CDR3 is TGTGCCAGCAGCCCCTGGACAGGGGGAAACTACGAGCAGTACTTC. The chain recombines TRBV7-9 with TRBJ2-7; 10 bases fit TRBD1. The V and J ends lost 5 bases and 3 bases, in that order; junction bases with no gene match: 7. Germline V gene sequence: CDR1 SEHNR, CDR2 FQNEAQ (reference sequence). This CDR3 is built from 15 residues.

The rearrangement uses TRBV28 and TRBJ2-3; 10 nucleotides match TRBD2. With 3 bases clipped from V and 9 bases from J, the junction kept 12 bases outside the gene matches. There are 16 residues in the CDR3. Germline CDR1 and CDR2: MDHEN and SYDVKM. DNA of the CDR3: TGTGCCAGCAGTTTGAGCTTTGTGGGACTAGCGCGCACGCAGTATTTT. Its translation: CASSLSFVGLARTQYF.

The DNA of the CDR3 is TGCGCCAGCAGCTTGTTGAGCGGGACTTCCACAGATACGCAGTATTTT. This translates into CASSLLSGTSTDTQYF. This chain connects TRBV5-1 to TRBJ2-3, with 7 bases that match TRBD2. The CDR3 spans 16 residues. V lost 1 base, J lost 2 bases, and 7 bases stayed unmatched. Germline loops: CDR1 SGHRS, CDR2 YFSETQ. Looking up the rest from reference TRBV5-1 and TRBJ2-3 gives the full variable domain: KAGVTQTPRYLIKTRGQQVTLSCSPISGHRSVSWYQQTPGQGLQFLFEYFSETQRNKGNFPGRFSGRQFSNSRSEMNVSTLELGDSALYLCASSLLSGTSTDTQYFGPGTRLTVL.

The chain is built from TRBV19 and TRBJ1-6; D remains ambiguous. This CDR3 is 13 amino acids long. The V and J ends lost 6 bases and 7 bases respectively, with 10 bases between them. Germline CDR1 is LNHDA and CDR2 is SQIVND (reference sequence). The DNA of the CDR3 is TGTGCCAGTAGAGGCGGATCGAATTCACCCCTCCACTTT. Protein product: CASRGGSNSPLHF.

The V gene is TRBV20-1, the J gene TRBJ2-7; 13 nucleotides line up with TRBD2. This CDR3 comprises 16 residues. Per germline, CDR1 DFQATT and CDR2 SNEGSKA (reference sequence). Trimming took 3 bases from V and 1 from J; bases not matched to a gene: 6. The CDR3 sequence: CSASGGLAGSSYEQYF. CDR3 in DNA: TGCAGTGCTAGTGGGGGACTAGCGGGATCATCCTACGAGCAGTACTTC.

The J gene is TRBJ2-5, the V gene TRBV20-1; 8 nucleotides line up with TRBD2. CDR1 and CDR2 (germline): DFQATT, SNEGSKA (reference sequence). The junction had 16 bases not matched to a gene; V was cut back by 3 bases and J by 1 base. This CDR3 comprises 18 residues. In DNA, the CDR3 is TGCAGTGCTAGTTTTTCGGGAGGGCCGGTTTGGGGCCAAGAGACCCAGTACTTC. The encoded protein is CSASFSGGPVWGQETQYF.

The chain combines TRBV4-1 with TRBJ1-4; D might be TRBD1 (5 bases). Trimming left V 0 bases short and J 9 bases short, with 14 bases between. This CDR3 is 15 amino acids long. CDR1 and CDR2 (germline): MGHRA, YSYEKL. CDR3 sequence (DNA): TGCGCCAGCAGCCAAGAGGTCGCTGGGGGGAAAAAACTGTTTTTT. The encoded protein is CASSQEVAGGKKLFF.

The chain recombines TRBV28 with TRBJ2-3; 9 bases map to TRBD1. After removal of 3 bases from V and 3 bases from J, the junction contained 4 bases not matched to a gene. In germline, CDR1 is MDHEN, CDR2 SYDVKM. The CDR3 contains 15 residues. The CDR3: CASSFRDRVTDTQYF. The CDR3, as DNA: TGTGCCAGCAGTTTCCGGGACAGGGTGACAGATACGCAGTATTTT.

This clone appeared a few times. The chain has TRBV11-2 and TRBJ2-7; D may be TRBD2 (6 bases). Looked up from germline, CDR1 is SGHAT and CDR2 is FQNNGV. CDR3 length equals 17 residues. Deletions cut 5 bases from V and 0 bases from J, with 20 bases between. The CDR3 coding sequence is TGTGCCAGCAGCCCCCTACTAGCTCGTAGCAGCTCCTACGAGCAGTACTTC. Protein: CASSPLLARSSSYEQYF.

V usage is TRBV7-9 and J usage is TRBJ1-5; possible D gene TRBD1, 5 bases. Germline V gives CDR1 SEHNR, CDR2 FQNEAQ (reference sequence). The V end was cut by 5 bases, the J end by 5 bases, with 7 bases between. This CDR3 region has 12 residues. CDR3 DNA: TGTGCCAGCAGCATCAGGGATCAGCCCCAGCATTTT. Residues: CASSIRDQPQHF.

The CDR3 coding sequence is TGTGCCAGCAGCTTAGAGATAAGGGGACTAGCGGGAGGGGCGTCCTACAATGAGCAGTTCTTC. Amino acid sequence: CASSLEIRGLAGGASYNEQFF. The rearrangement joins TRBV7-6 to TRBJ2-1; TRBD2 matches at 16 bases. The V segment lost 1 base and the J segment 1 base; nucleotides outside the gene matches: 10. The CDR3 runs 21 residues. The germline V gene encodes CDR1 SGHVS and CDR2 FNYEAQ.

The rearrangement uses TRBV5-1 and TRBJ2-7; D possibly corresponds to TRBD2 (7 bases). Germline loops: CDR1 SGHRS, CDR2 YFSETQ. The germline V and J ends were trimmed by 4 bases and 7 bases, with 15 bases remaining between them. There are 13 residues in the CDR3. The CDR3 protein is CASSPAGAWEQYF. The CDR3, as DNA: TGCGCCAGCAGCCCGGCGGGGGCTTGGGAGCAGTACTTC.

This chain links TRBV4-2 with TRBJ2-1; 11 bases are a match to TRBD2. V lost 5 bases to trimming and J lost 6 bases; unmatched junction nucleotides: 15. CDR1 and CDR2 (germline): LGHNA, YNFKEQ. The CDR3 is made up of 18 amino acids. The CDR3 is CASSGGSIAGGPGNEQFF. CDR3 DNA sequence: TGTGCCAGCAGCGGAGGGAGTATAGCGGGAGGGCCGGGCAATGAGCAGTTCTTC.

The DNA of the CDR3 is TGTGCCATCAGTGAGCTAGCGGGAGGCTCGGGGGGAGAGCAGTACTTC. Residues: CAISELAGGSGGEQYF. The rearrangement links TRBV10-3 to TRBJ2-7; the match to TRBD2 covers 11 bases. CDR1 is ENHRY, CDR2 SYGVKD, per germline. The J segment lost 7 bases and the V segment lost 2 bases, leaving 10 bases of the junction unmatched. This CDR3 has 16 residues.

The chain couples TRBV9 to TRBJ2-2; TRBD2 matches 15 bases. The CDR3 length is 17 residues. Germline V CDR1 and CDR2: SGDLS, YYNGEE. V trimming: 2 bases; J trimming: 7 bases; junction bases outside the gene matches: 6. The CDR3 reads CASSVGLAGGPGGELFF. The CDR3 bases are TGTGCCAGCAGCGTCGGACTAGCGGGAGGGCCAGGCGGGGAGCTGTTTTTT. Together with reference TRBV9 and TRBJ2-2, the CDR3 gives the full variable domain: DSGVTQTPKHLITATGQRVTLRCSPRSGDLSVYWYQQSLDQGLQFLIQYYNGEERAKGNILERFSAQQFPDLHSELNLSSLELGDSALYFCASSVGLAGGPGGELFFGEGSRLTVL.

The gene calls are TRBV10-2 and TRBJ1-1; D is unresolved. Trimming took off 3 bases at V and 1 base at J, with 12 bases between the two ends. In germline, CDR1 is WSHSY, CDR2 SAAADI. This CDR3 has 15 amino acids. The CDR3 DNA reads as TGCGCCAGCAGTGATAGGAGCAGACCGAACACTGAAGCTTTCTTT. It encodes CASSDRSRPNTEAFF.

The V gene is TRBV6-5, the J gene TRBJ1-6; 9 bases match TRBD1. CDR1 and CDR2 (germline): MNHEY, SVGAGI. The CDR3 contains 15 residues. The V and J ends lost 6 bases and 5 bases, in that order; junction bases with no gene match: 5. CDR3 amino acids: CASSLGDRDNSPLHF. CDR3 coding DNA: TGTGCCAGCAGCCTAGGGGACAGGGATAATTCACCCCTCCACTTT.

The J gene is TRBJ2-3, the V gene TRBV5-1; 8 nucleotides match TRBD1. This CDR3 region has 15 residues. V lost 5 bases and J lost 4; bases outside the gene matches: 9. The germline V gene has CDR1 SGHRS and CDR2 YFSETQ. CDR3 coding DNA: TGCGCCAGCAGTAGCAGGGGGCGAGGGCCAGATACGCAGTATTTT. This codes for CASSSRGRGPDTQYF.

This clone was observed a single time. This chain connects TRBV28 to TRBJ1-3; no clear D. The CDR3 length is 15 residues. V lost 6 bases, J lost 4 bases, and 16 bases lay in between. Germline V gives CDR1 MDHEN, CDR2 SYDVKM. The CDR3 spells CASSHREAHGNTIYF. The CDR3 bases are TGTGCCAGCAGCCATCGGGAGGCCCACGGAAACACCATATATTTT. The variable domain in full, with the rest retrieved from reference TRBV28 and TRBJ1-3, is DVKVTQSSRYLVKRTGEKVFLECVQDMDHENMFWYRQDPGLGLRLIYFSYDVKMKEKGDIPEGYSVSREKKERFSLILESASTNQTSMYLCASSHREAHGNTIYFGEGSWLTVV.

Here the CDR3 DNA reads TGTGCCTGGAGCCGGGTCCGCGGGACAGGGGGCGAGCAGTACTTC. Its protein is CAWSRVRGTGGEQYF. The rearrangement links TRBV30 to TRBJ2-7; TRBD1 aligns across 11 bases. The germline gives CDR1 GTSNPN, CDR2 SVGIG (reference sequence). The CDR3 contains 15 residues. V trimming: 3 bases; J trimming: 6 bases; junction bases outside the gene matches: 10.